This TCR beta chain was identified in a study of blood T cell repertoires in COVID-19. Study at large: Acute-phase and convalescent COVID-19 samples originated in the United States, Italy and Spain.

As processed by the authors: Researchers report that nucleated cell counts were estimated from reference gene primer amplification. Sequencing was performed with immunoSEQ multiplex PCR; in TCRdb, only in-frame clones are kept and a portion is missing. V, J and clone size were drawn from that table, and D and trimming were deduced from the DNA. The sample consists of 90,000 to 100,000 clones, 84% of them appearing once. The CDR3 length is 14 residues. Germline-derived CDR1 and CDR2 are SNHLY and FYNNEI. Trimming took 8 bases from V and 7 from J; bases not matched to a gene: 9. The source material was peripheral blood. The chain uses TRBV2 and TRBJ1-5, with 9 bases identical to TRBD1. This receptor was obtained from a woman aged 55 to 70 with acute or convalescent COVID-19. The DNA of the CDR3 is TGTGCCAGCGGGGCAGGACAGGGGCCCCAGCCCCAGCATTTT. Its protein is CASGAGQGPQPQHF.